The present entry profiles one T cell receptor beta chain with its context. Its antigen remains unknown. The data originate from a study of cytotoxic CD8 clonotypes in ibrutinib-treated CLL. Whole-study results and caveats: The study sampled sustained-remission and progressing patients at different times.

Method: immunoSEQ multiplex PCR; TCRdb's copy keeps in-frame clones and lacks some. The profile shows 150,000 or so clones, around three quarters of them singletons. This CDR3 comprises 15 residues. V gave up 1 base and J gave up 4 bases; unmatched junction bases: 4. Germline CDR1 reads LNHNV; CDR2 reads YYDKDF (reference sequence). This receptor was taken from a human donor with chronic lymphocytic leukemia. This rearrangement joins TRBV15 to TRBJ2-3; TRBD2 matches at 8 bases. This material consisted of PBMCs, taken after 12 months of ibrutinib treatment. For the CDR3, the DNA is TGTGCCACCAGCAGAGCGGCGGGGGGCCCAGATACGCAGTATTTT. Translated: CATSRAAGGPDTQYF.